This is a list of T cell receptor beta chains from one sample in a study of technical replicates of blood from a few donors. Profiled with immunoSEQ multiplex PCR; TCRdb holds only in-frame clones, not every one. The sample includes some 68,000 clones, roughly 95% of them seen just once. The source material was T cells isolated from PBMCs. The origin of the receptors is a human donor in good health. Both conserved end residues are part of each CDR3. Each record gives: clone size, D gene, J gene, V gene, CDR3 protein, CDR3 DNA. A D gene is named only where the DNA matches it firmly. Where a row states a size, it is once, few, many or the class of an expanded clone; other rows omit it.

abundance: .
d_gene: TRBD2
j_gene: TRBJ2-7
v_gene: TRBV4-1
CDR3aa: CASSQAQRGPYEQYF
CDR3nt: TGCGCCAGCAGCCAAGCCCAGCGGGGGCCCTACGAGCAGTACTTC

abundance: once
d_gene: .
j_gene: TRBJ2-5
v_gene: TRBV5-1
CDR3aa: CASSLRQGKETQYF
CDR3nt: TGCGCCAGCAGCTTGAGGCAGGGGAAAGAGACCCAGTACTTC

abundance: once
d_gene: TRBD2
j_gene: TRBJ2-3
v_gene: TRBV7-3
CDR3aa: CASSLMQGGNTDTQYF
CDR3nt: TGTGCCAGCAGCTTAATGCAGGGAGGGAACACAGATACGCAGTATTTT

abundance: .
d_gene: .
j_gene: TRBJ1-4
v_gene: TRBV7-2
CDR3aa: CASSFLTGEKLFF
CDR3nt: TGTGCCAGCAGCTTCTTAACGGGAGAAAAACTGTTTTTT

abundance: .
d_gene: TRBD2
j_gene: TRBJ2-5
v_gene: TRBV19
CDR3aa: CASSDGRGTQYF
CDR3nt: TGTGCCAGTAGCGACGGGAGGGGGACCCAGTACTTC

abundance: .
d_gene: TRBD2
j_gene: TRBJ2-3
v_gene: TRBV7-2
CDR3aa: CASSIYPGTTKDTQYF
CDR3nt: TGTGCCAGCAGCATCTATCCCGGGACTACCAAAGATACGCAGTATTTT

abundance: .
d_gene: TRBD2
j_gene: TRBJ2-7
v_gene: TRBV10-3
CDR3aa: CAISAGLAGLGEYF
CDR3nt: TGTGCCATCAGTGCGGGACTAGCGGGTTTGGGGGAGTACTTC

abundance: .
d_gene: .
j_gene: TRBJ2-7
v_gene: TRBV2
CDR3aa: CASCYLRYYEQYF
CDR3nt: TGTGCCAGCTGCTACTTGCGGTACTACGAGCAGTACTTC

abundance: few
d_gene: TRBD1
j_gene: TRBJ1-5
v_gene: TRBV2
CDR3aa: CASNRGLNQPQHF
CDR3nt: TGTGCCAGCAACAGGGGGCTTAATCAGCCCCAGCATTTT

abundance: .
d_gene: .
j_gene: TRBJ1-1
v_gene: TRBV29-1
CDR3aa: CSGWGDFSEAFF
CDR3nt: TGCAGCGGTTGGGGGGATTTCTCTGAAGCTTTCTTT

abundance: once
d_gene: .
j_gene: TRBJ2-5
v_gene: TRBV12-5
CDR3aa: CASGPATGETQYF
CDR3nt: TGTGCTAGTGGTCCAGCAACGGGGGAGACCCAGTACTTC

abundance: .
d_gene: TRBD1
j_gene: TRBJ2-7
v_gene: TRBV4-1
CDR3aa: CASSQVPFYPGGAHYEQYF
CDR3nt: TGCGCCAGCAGCCAAGTCCCCTTTTATCCAGGGGGCGCGCACTACGAGCAGTACTTC

abundance: .
d_gene: TRBD1
j_gene: TRBJ1-2
v_gene: TRBV5-1
CDR3aa: CASSSRGDRGEGYGYTF
CDR3nt: TGCGCCAGCAGCTCCAGGGGGGACAGGGGAGAAGGCTATGGCTACACCTTC

abundance: .
d_gene: TRBD2
j_gene: TRBJ2-3
v_gene: TRBV10-3
CDR3aa: CAIRDSLAGGRKDTQYF
CDR3nt: TGTGCCATCAGGGACAGTCTAGCGGGGGGGCGGAAAGATACGCAGTATTTT

abundance: .
d_gene: TRBD1
j_gene: TRBJ1-2
v_gene: TRBV11-2
CDR3aa: CASSPDRTNYGYTF
CDR3nt: TGTGCCAGCAGCCCGGACAGGACTAACTATGGCTACACCTTC

abundance: .
d_gene: TRBD2
j_gene: TRBJ2-5
v_gene: TRBV5-6
CDR3aa: CASSFDRLAGAQETQYF
CDR3nt: TGTGCCAGCAGCTTCGATAGGCTAGCGGGGGCTCAAGAGACCCAGTACTTC

abundance: .
d_gene: TRBD2
j_gene: TRBJ2-1
v_gene: TRBV4-1
CDR3aa: CASSQLLAGGPSEQFF
CDR3nt: TGCGCCAGCAGCCAACTGCTAGCGGGAGGGCCCTCTGAGCAGTTCTTC

abundance: .
d_gene: .
j_gene: TRBJ2-7
v_gene: TRBV29-1
CDR3aa: CSAVRGGQEQYF
CDR3nt: TGCAGCGCAGTCCGAGGAGGGCAAGAGCAGTACTTC

abundance: .
d_gene: TRBD2
j_gene: TRBJ2-7
v_gene: TRBV7-8
CDR3aa: CASSFSGRPYEQYF
CDR3nt: TGTGCCAGCAGCTTTAGCGGGAGGCCCTACGAGCAGTACTTC

abundance: .
d_gene: TRBD1
j_gene: TRBJ1-1
v_gene: TRBV28
CDR3aa: CASSPGGGNTEAFF
CDR3nt: TGTGCCAGCAGCCCAGGGGGCGGGAACACTGAAGCTTTCTTT

abundance: .
d_gene: TRBD1
j_gene: TRBJ1-5
v_gene: TRBV2
CDR3aa: CASIQEGQGNQPQHF
CDR3nt: TGTGCCAGCATCCAAGAAGGACAGGGCAATCAGCCCCAGCATTTT

abundance: .
d_gene: TRBD2
j_gene: TRBJ2-1
v_gene: TRBV28
CDR3aa: CASSPTSGSVNEQFF
CDR3nt: TGTGCCAGCAGTCCGACTAGCGGGAGTGTAAATGAGCAGTTCTTC

abundance: .
d_gene: TRBD1
j_gene: TRBJ2-7
v_gene: TRBV27
CDR3aa: CASSQGTGGGYEQYF
CDR3nt: TGTGCCAGCAGTCAAGGGACAGGGGGGGGATACGAGCAGTACTTC

abundance: .
d_gene: TRBD1
j_gene: TRBJ1-2
v_gene: TRBV9
CDR3aa: CASSAARGGQVQGGYTF
CDR3nt: TGTGCCAGCAGCGCCGCCCGCGGGGGACAGGTCCAGGGTGGCTACACCTTC

abundance: .
d_gene: TRBD2
j_gene: TRBJ2-2
v_gene: TRBV7-8
CDR3aa: CASSPGTSGTGELFF
CDR3nt: TGTGCCAGCAGCCCCGGGACTAGCGGGACCGGGGAGCTGTTTTTT

abundance: .
d_gene: .
j_gene: TRBJ2-5
v_gene: TRBV25-1
CDR3aa: CASSNPGHWTQETQYF
CDR3nt: TGTGCCAGCAGTAACCCGGGACACTGGACCCAAGAGACCCAGTACTTC

abundance: .
d_gene: TRBD2
j_gene: TRBJ2-3
v_gene: TRBV29-1
CDR3aa: CSVRGGVDPDTQYF
CDR3nt: TGCAGCGTTCGGGGAGGGGTAGACCCAGATACGCAGTATTTT

abundance: .
d_gene: .
j_gene: TRBJ2-6
v_gene: TRBV2
CDR3aa: CASSERLKSSGANVLTF
CDR3nt: TGTGCCAGCAGTGAAAGACTGAAGAGCTCTGGGGCCAACGTCCTGACTTTC

abundance: .
d_gene: TRBD2
j_gene: TRBJ2-4
v_gene: TRBV7-9
CDR3aa: CASSYREGTSGNIQYF
CDR3nt: TGTGCCAGCAGCTACCGAGAGGGGACTAGCGGAAACATTCAGTACTTC

abundance: .
d_gene: .
j_gene: TRBJ2-1
v_gene: TRBV5-6
CDR3aa: CASSNTGIGVGEQFF
CDR3nt: TGTGCCAGCAGTAATACAGGGATTGGGGTAGGTGAGCAGTTCTTC

abundance: .
d_gene: .
j_gene: TRBJ1-3
v_gene: TRBV28
CDR3aa: CASTKDSGNTIYF
CDR3nt: TGTGCCAGCACTAAGGACAGTGGAAACACCATATATTTT

abundance: once
d_gene: .
j_gene: TRBJ2-7
v_gene: TRBV6-5
CDR3aa: CASRESLYEQYF
CDR3nt: TGTGCCAGCAGAGAGAGTCTATACGAGCAGTACTTC

abundance: .
d_gene: TRBD2
j_gene: TRBJ2-1
v_gene: TRBV29-1
CDR3aa: CSVTGTNYNEQFF
CDR3nt: TGCAGCGTCACCGGGACTAACTACAATGAGCAGTTCTTC

abundance: .
d_gene: TRBD1
j_gene: TRBJ1-2
v_gene: TRBV7-2
CDR3aa: CASSIQGGAYGYTF
CDR3nt: TGTGCCAGCAGTATCCAGGGGGGTGCATATGGCTACACCTTC